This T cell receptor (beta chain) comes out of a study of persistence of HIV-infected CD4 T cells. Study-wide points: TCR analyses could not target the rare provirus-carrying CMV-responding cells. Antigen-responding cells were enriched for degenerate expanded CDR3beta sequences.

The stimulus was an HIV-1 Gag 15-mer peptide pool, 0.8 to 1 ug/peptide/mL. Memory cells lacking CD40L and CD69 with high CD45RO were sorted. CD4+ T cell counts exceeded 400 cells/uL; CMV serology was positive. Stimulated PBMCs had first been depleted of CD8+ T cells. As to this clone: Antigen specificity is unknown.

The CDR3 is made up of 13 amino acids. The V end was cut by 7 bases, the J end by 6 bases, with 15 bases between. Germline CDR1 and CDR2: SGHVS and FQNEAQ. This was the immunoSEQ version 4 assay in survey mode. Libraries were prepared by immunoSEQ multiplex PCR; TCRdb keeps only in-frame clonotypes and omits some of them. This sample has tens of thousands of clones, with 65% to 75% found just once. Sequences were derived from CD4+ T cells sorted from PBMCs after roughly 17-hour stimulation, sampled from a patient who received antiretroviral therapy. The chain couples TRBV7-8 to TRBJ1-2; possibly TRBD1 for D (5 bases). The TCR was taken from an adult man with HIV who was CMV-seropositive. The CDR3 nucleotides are TGTGCCAGCAAACCCCCGTCGGGGGATGGCTACACCTTC. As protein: CASKPPSGDGYTF.